The 21 T cell receptor beta chains below all came from one sample that was sequenced in a study of tumor and adjacent non-tumor tissue in lung cancer. RNA was extracted from bulk tissue without any cell sorting. This non-tumor lung sample came from over 3 cm beyond the tumor edge. Three rounds of nested PCR, following a modified ARM-PCR protocol, produced the TCRbeta library. From the multiplex PCR reads, TCRdb called clonotypes with MiXCR, one entry per CDR3 protein. The sample consists of 100,000 or so distinct CDR3 sequences, less than 85% of them appearing once. What was sequenced was distant non-tumor lung tissue. These receptors all come from a man aged 55-75 years with small cell lung cancer.

This clonotype was picked up a small number of times. This may come from a read error, since a much larger clone is one base off. The chain couples TRBV5-1 to TRBJ2-3; 8 positions match TRBD2. The junction had 9 bases not matched to a gene; V was cut back by 5 bases and J by 4 bases. Germline-derived CDR1 and CDR2 are SGHRS and YFSETQ. This CDR3 is built from 15 residues. The CDR3 coding sequence is TGCGCCAGCAGGCGGACTAGCTGGAGCGCAGATACGCAGTATTTT. Amino acid sequence: CASRRTSWSADTQYF.

In this sample, this clonotype turned up a few times. Relative to the germline gene, one junction end is altered; a read error may explain this. The chain carries TRBV11-2 and TRBJ2-2; a possible D gene is TRBD1 (6 bases). This CDR3 is 16 amino acids long. Germline loops: CDR1 SGHAT, CDR2 FQNNGV. CDR3 amino acids: CVSSRQVGGNTGELFF. For the CDR3, the DNA is TGTGTCAGCAGCAGACAGGTGGGTGGTAACACCGGGGAGCTGTTTTTT.

A remark on this clonotype: At one boundary the junction diverges from the germline segment, which might be a read error. The V call is TRBV5-1, the J call TRBJ2-1, with 9 nucleotides matching TRBD1. The CDR3 has 15 amino acids. Germline assignment: CDR1 SGHRS and CDR2 YFSETQ. CDR3: CASSLGTGSYNGQLF. DNA of the CDR3: TGCGCCAGCAGCTTAGGGACAGGGTCCTACAATGGGCAGCTCTTC.

V and J are TRBV24-1 and TRBJ2-7, with TRBD2 matching 8 bases. Trimming removed 8 bases from V and 6 bases from J; junction bases left unmatched: 8. This CDR3 has 13 amino acids. Germline lookup yields CDR1 KGHDR and CDR2 SFDVKD. This CDR3 is CATNDGTRVEQYF. CDR3 coding DNA: TGTGCCACCAATGACGGGACTAGGGTCGAGCAGTACTTC.

This clonotype occurred a few times. J is TRBJ2-3 and V is TRBV5-4; no clear D gene. The germline V and J ends were trimmed by 1 base and 3 bases, with 15 bases remaining between them. Germline values: CDR1 SGHNT, CDR2 YYREEE (reference sequence). The CDR3 extends over 16 amino acids. The CDR3 DNA reads as TGTGCCAGCAGCTTGAGGGTCACCACCGCAACAGATACGCAGTATTTT. Translation gives CASSLRVTTATDTQYF. Filled out from reference TRBV5-4 and TRBJ2-3, the complete variable domain reads ETGVTQSPTHLIKTRGQQVTLRCSSQSGHNTVSWYQQALGQGPQFIFQYYREEENGRGNFPPRFSGLQFPNYSSELNVNALELDDSALYLCASSLRVTTATDTQYFGPGTRLTVL.

This clonotype was counted once. At one of its ends the junction is not consistent with the germline gene, which may arise from a read error. The chain couples TRBV30 to TRBJ2-7; D is possibly TRBD2 (5 bases). Germline V CDR1 and CDR2: GTSNPN, SVGIG (reference sequence). CDR3 size: 13 residues. CDR3 sequence: CTWSPGNSYEQYF. As DNA, the CDR3 is TGTACCTGGAGTCCGGGAAATTCCTACGAGCAATACTTC.

Comment on this clonotype: One end of the junction does not line up with germline, which may come from a read error. The genes are TRBV25-1 and TRBJ1-1, with D unclear. Germline lookup yields CDR1 MGHDK and CDR2 SYGVNS. CDR3 size: 17 residues. This CDR3 reads CARSVVLVRGRSTEAFF. In nucleotides, the CDR3 is TGTGCCAGGAGTGTGGTATTAGTTCGGGGAAGATCCACTGAAGCTTTCTTT.

V usage is TRBV4-2 and J usage is TRBJ2-7, with TRBD2 matching over 9 bases. Germline CDR1 and CDR2: LGHNA and YNFKEQ. V gave up 6 bases and J gave up 5 bases; unmatched junction bases: 8. The CDR3 length is 14 residues. The DNA of the CDR3 is TGTGCCAGCAGGCATAGCGGGAGAAGGAACGAGCAGTACTTC. It translates to CASRHSGRRNEQYF.

The genes are TRBV6-2 or TRBV6-3 and TRBJ2-7; weak D call: TRBD2 (5 bases). Germline CDR1 and CDR2: MNHEY and SVGEGT. This CDR3 region has 16 residues. The V end was cut by 7 bases, the J end by 2 bases, with 21 bases between. This CDR3 reads CASTLEGPDGTYEQYV. DNA of the CDR3: TGTGCCAGCACGCTAGAAGGGCCCGACGGGACCTACGAGCAGTACGTC.

With respect to this clonotype: The junction shows a germline mismatch at one end, possibly a read error. The gene calls are TRBV5-6 and TRBJ2-5; 8 bases are shared with TRBD1. Germline-derived CDR1 and CDR2 are SGHDT and YYEEEE. This CDR3 spans 16 amino acids. The DNA for the CDR3 is TGTGCCAGCTGCTTGAAAGGACAGGGAATAATCGAGACCCAGTACTTC. Protein product: CASCLKGQGIIETQYF.

There are many counts of this clonotype. The CDR3 nucleotides read TGCAGTGCATCGAGCGGGATACCGTCCTACAATGAGCAGTTCTTC. The encoded protein is CSASSGIPSYNEQFF. J is TRBJ2-1 and V is TRBV20-1; the match to TRBD2 covers 7 bases. V shed 6 bases, J shed 1 base, and the junction held 9 bases outside the gene matches. Germline V lookup: CDR1 DFQATT, CDR2 SNEGSKA (reference sequence). CDR3 length: 15 amino acids.

As regards this clonotype: Germline and junction disagree at one end, which may indicate a read error. The CDR3 DNA sequence: TGCAGCGTTGTTTGGGGGTCGTACACTGAAGTTTTCTTT. This encodes CSVVWGSYTEVFF. V gene TRBV29-1 combines with J gene TRBJ1-1, with D possibly TRBD1 on 5 matching bases. This CDR3 comprises 13 residues. Germline V gene sequence: CDR1 SQVTM, CDR2 ANQGSEA. Variable domain in full (rest from reference TRBV29-1 and TRBJ1-1): SAVISQKPSRDICQRGTSLTIQCQVDSQVTMMFWYRQQPGQSLTLIATANQGSEATYESGFVIDKFPISRPNLTFSTLTVSNMSPEDSSIYLCSVVWGSYTEVFFGQGTRLTVV.

Details on this clonotype: This may be a read error, as it is one base from a much larger clone. V gene TRBV14 combines with J gene TRBJ2-5, with 8 bases matching TRBD1. The V gene's germline CDR1 is SGHDN and CDR2 FVKESK. The CDR3 has 15 residues. V gave up 4 bases and J gave up 7 bases; unmatched junction bases: 11. CDR3 loop: CASSRSGTGFGTQYF. CDR3 in DNA: TGTGCCAGCAGCCGTTCCGGGACAGGCTTCGGGACCCAGTACTTC.

Notes on this clonotype: One end of the junction is discordant with germline, which a read error may explain. The chain joins TRBV6-1 to TRBJ2-6; D remains unclear. Looked up from germline, CDR1 is MNHNS and CDR2 is SASEGT. The CDR3 spans 15 residues. CDR3 sequence reads: CASSRVGAGVNVLTF. CDR3 coding DNA: TGTGCCAGCAGTAGAGTGGGTGCTGGGGTCAACGTCCTGACTTTC.

As to this clonotype: Since the CDR3 does not end with the conserved phenylalanine or tryptophan, this likely comes from a read error. This chain connects TRBV6-5 to TRBJ1-1; D call uncertain. The CDR3 covers 11 residues. Trimming shortened V by 7 bases and J by 11 bases, and 14 bases separated the two germline ends. Germline loops: CDR1 MNHEY, CDR2 SVGAGI. DNA of the CDR3: TGTGCCAGCAAGGTGTCTAACCGCGCTTTCTGT. Translation: CASKVSNRAFC.

This clonotype was seen once. The chain joins TRBV12-3 or TRBV12-4 to TRBJ2-2; D is tentatively TRBD1 or TRBD2 (5 bases each). Trimming took 7 bases from V and 9 from J, leaving 21 bases between them. The CDR3 has 15 amino acids. Here the CDR3 reads CASTLGVVVSRELFF. The DNA of the CDR3 is TGTGCCAGCACCTTGGGGGTAGTGGTTTCCAGGGAGCTGTTTTTT.

The sample holds a few counts of this clonotype. V is TRBV2 and J is TRBJ2-1; D is undetermined. This CDR3 comprises 13 residues. CDR1 and CDR2 (germline): SNHLY, FYNNEI. V was trimmed by 7 bases and J by 3 bases, leaving 10 bases between them. The CDR3 sequence: CASTVGGYNEQFF. CDR3 sequence (DNA): TGTGCCAGCACCGTTGGTGGCTACAATGAGCAGTTCTTC. Complete variable domain (other parts from reference TRBV2 and TRBJ2-1): EPEVTQTPSHQVTQMGQEVILRCVPISNHLYFYWYRQILGQKVEFLVSFYNNEISEKSEIFDDQFSVERPDGSNFTLKIRSTKLEDSAMYFCASTVGGYNEQFFGPGTRLTVL.

This clonotype was observed a handful of times. V and J are TRBV11-1 and TRBJ2-5; TRBD1 matches 9 bases. This CDR3 region has 14 residues. Trimming cost V 5 bases and J 4 bases; bases outside gene matches: 5. Germline V gene data show CDR1 as SGHAT and CDR2 as FQDESV (reference sequence). For the CDR3, the DNA is TGTGCCAGCAGCCCGGGACAGGGCGTAGAGACCCAGTACTTC. This codes for CASSPGQGVETQYF.

J is TRBJ2-7 and V is TRBV5-6; D is ambiguous. The V gene's germline CDR1 is SGHDT and CDR2 YYEEEE. This CDR3 comprises 13 residues. DNA of the CDR3: TGTGTCAACAGCCGGGCCCCTAATCACGAGCAGTACGTC. The encoded protein is CVNSRAPNHEQYV.

This clonotype was recorded at least ten times. The V gene is TRBV20-1, the J gene TRBJ2-1, with TRBD2 identical over 7 bases. The CDR3 extends over 13 amino acids. The ends lost 5 bases at V and 3 bases at J; junction bases unmatched: 4. Germline CDR1 reads DFQATT; CDR2 reads SNEGSKA (reference sequence). In DNA form, the CDR3 reads TGCAGTGCTCCCGGGACTATCTACAATGAGCAGTTCTTC. Translation gives CSAPGTIYNEQFF.

The gene calls are TRBV4-1 and TRBJ1-1; weak D call: TRBD1 (5 bases). Between the trimmed V and J ends, which lost 10 bases and 7 bases, there was a span of 25 bases. The CDR3 sequence is 15 residues long. Germline assignment: CDR1 MGHRA and CDR2 YSYEKL. CDR3 in amino acids: CATSQVPGRGNEAFF. CDR3 coding DNA: TGCGCCACCAGTCAAGTTCCGGGGCGTGGCAATGAAGCTTTCTTT.